The rows below give T cell receptor beta chains drawn from one sample of a study of identical twins. TCRdb re-called the 5' RACE reads with MiXCR, one entry per CDR3 protein. The repertoire holds roughly 1.6 million distinct CDR3 sequences, with under 35% as singletons. The sequenced sample consisted of cord blood. Receptors were obtained from a newborn girl in good health. The CDR3 runs from the conserved cysteine through the conserved F or W. Fields, in order: CDR3 DNA, CDR3 protein, V gene, J gene, D gene, clone size. A D gene is named only where the DNA matches it firmly. Clone size is stated in some rows and not others, as once, few, many or a class when expanded.

CDR3 DNA: TGTGCCAGCAGTTTAAATGGCGGGAGGTATAACACCGGGGAGCTGTTTTTT; CDR3 protein: CASSLNGGRYNTGELFF; V gene: TRBV28; J gene: TRBJ2-2; D gene: TRBD2; clone size: .
CDR3 DNA: TGTGCCAGCGCAGCCTCTGGGGCCAACGTCCTGACTTTC; CDR3 protein: CASAASGANVLTF; V gene: TRBV27; J gene: TRBJ2-6; D gene: .; clone size: .
CDR3 DNA: TGTGCCAGCAGCCCAGGGGGCGCTCGGACCGGGGAGCTGTTTTTT; CDR3 protein: CASSPGGARTGELFF; V gene: TRBV3-1; J gene: TRBJ2-2; D gene: TRBD1; clone size: .
CDR3 DNA: TGCAGTGCTAGAGATGCTAATCAGCCCCAGCATTTT; CDR3 protein: CSARDANQPQHF; V gene: TRBV20-1; J gene: TRBJ1-5; D gene: .; clone size: .
CDR3 DNA: TGTGCCAGCAGTCTTTTCGGACAGGGGAGCTCCTACGAGCAGTACTTC; CDR3 protein: CASSLFGQGSSYEQYF; V gene: TRBV28; J gene: TRBJ2-7; D gene: TRBD1; clone size: .
CDR3 DNA: TGTGCCAGCAGCGTAGAAAGAGGGCGGTCTGAAAAACTGTTTTTT; CDR3 protein: CASSVERGRSEKLFF; V gene: TRBV9; J gene: TRBJ1-4; D gene: .; clone size: few
CDR3 DNA: TGTGCCAGCAGTTCTAGCGGGAGTGAGTCGGGCGAGCAGTACTTC; CDR3 protein: CASSSSGSESGEQYF; V gene: TRBV28; J gene: TRBJ2-7; D gene: TRBD2; clone size: .
CDR3 DNA: TGTGCCAGCTCACCCGACAGGCTTACTAATGAAAAACTGTTTTTT; CDR3 protein: CASSPDRLTNEKLFF; V gene: TRBV18; J gene: TRBJ1-4; D gene: .; clone size: .
CDR3 DNA: TGTGCCAGCAGTCCCCTTGGGACTAGCGGGAGTGGGTGGACAGATACGCAGTATTTT; CDR3 protein: CASSPLGTSGSGWTDTQYF; V gene: TRBV12-3/TRBV12-4; J gene: TRBJ2-3; D gene: TRBD2; clone size: .
CDR3 DNA: TGCAGCGTTCCGGGGGGACTGTGGTATGGCTACACCTTC; CDR3 protein: CSVPGGLWYGYTF; V gene: TRBV29-1; J gene: TRBJ1-2; D gene: .; clone size: many
CDR3 DNA: TGCGCCAGCAGCGCCGGGACTAGCGGGAGTATTGGCGCAGATACGCAGTATTTT; CDR3 protein: CASSAGTSGSIGADTQYF; V gene: TRBV5-1; J gene: TRBJ2-3; D gene: TRBD2; clone size: few
CDR3 DNA: TGCAGTGCTAGAGGCCGACTAGCGGGGGTGTTCTACGAGCAGTACTTC; CDR3 protein: CSARGRLAGVFYEQYF; V gene: TRBV20-1; J gene: TRBJ2-7; D gene: TRBD2; clone size: .
CDR3 DNA: TGTGCCAGCAGTGACGGAACAGCCGAGCAGTACTTC; CDR3 protein: CASSDGTAEQYF; V gene: TRBV2; J gene: TRBJ2-7; D gene: .; clone size: few
CDR3 DNA: TGCAGTGCCCCGTTAGAGACCCAGTACTTC; CDR3 protein: CSAPLETQYF; V gene: TRBV20-1; J gene: TRBJ2-5; D gene: .; clone size: few
CDR3 DNA: TGTGCCAGCAGCCAAGGAGGGGGCGCGAACACTGAAGCTTTCTTT; CDR3 protein: CASSQGGGANTEAFF; V gene: TRBV4-2; J gene: TRBJ1-1; D gene: TRBD1; clone size: few
CDR3 DNA: TGTGCCAGCAGCCAAGTCCGACTAGCGGGGGCCTACAATGAGCAGTTCTTC; CDR3 protein: CASSQVRLAGAYNEQFF; V gene: TRBV4-1; J gene: TRBJ2-1; D gene: TRBD2; clone size: .
CDR3 DNA: TGTGCCAGCAGTTTATCGACAGCGGGAGAGCAGTTCTTC; CDR3 protein: CASSLSTAGEQFF; V gene: TRBV27; J gene: TRBJ2-1; D gene: TRBD2; clone size: .
CDR3 DNA: TGCAGTGCTAGAGATAGATTTAACACTTACTTCTATGGCTACACCTTC; CDR3 protein: CSARDRFNTYFYGYTF; V gene: TRBV20-1; J gene: TRBJ1-2; D gene: .; clone size: .
CDR3 DNA: TGTGCCAGCAGTGAATATGGACTAGGGAGTTACAATGAGCAGTTCTTC; CDR3 protein: CASSEYGLGSYNEQFF; V gene: TRBV25-1; J gene: TRBJ2-1; D gene: TRBD2; clone size: .
CDR3 DNA: TGCGCCAGCAGCCAAGTGAACAGATATCAGCCCCGGCATTTT; CDR3 protein: CASSQVNRYQPRHF; V gene: TRBV4-1; J gene: TRBJ1-5; D gene: .; clone size: .